The 11 T cell receptor beta chains presented below share a single source sample, sequenced in a study of blood T cell repertoires in COVID-19. The assay was immunoSEQ multiplex PCR, and TCRdb's table has in-frame clones only and misses some. The sample lists around 130,000 clones, around three quarters occurring once. The sequenced sample consisted of peripheral blood. The source is a man aged 55 to 69 with active or convalescent COVID-19.

V gene TRBV6-4 combines with J gene TRBJ1-1, with D unclear. Germline V gives CDR1 MRHNA, CDR2 SNTAGT. This CDR3 has 14 amino acids. V shed 4 bases and J shed 0 bases, with 9 bases lying between them. This CDR3 is CASSAFFLNTEAFF. CDR3 sequence (DNA): TGTGCCAGCAGTGCCTTCTTCTTGAACACTGAAGCTTTCTTT.

The CDR3 sequence is CASTGHEQYF. The CDR3 coding sequence is TGTGCCAGTACAGGGCACGAGCAGTACTTC. The chain has TRBV6-4 and TRBJ2-7; D perhaps matches TRBD1 (6 bases). The germline V gene encodes CDR1 MRHNA and CDR2 SNTAGT. V dropped 9 bases and J dropped 5 bases, with 8 bases sitting between them. CDR3 length: 10 residues.

The genes are TRBV2 and TRBJ2-4; the D gene is possibly TRBD2 (7 bases). CDR1 and CDR2 (germline): SNHLY, FYNNEI. The CDR3 has 13 amino acids. The V end lost 8 bases, the J end lost 5 bases, and 13 bases lay between the germline ends. The CDR3 region has the DNA TGTGCCAGCCGTCAAGGGGGGGAAAACATTCAGTACTTC. The encoded protein is CASRQGGENIQYF.

This chain uses TRBV28 with TRBJ2-3; 8 positions match TRBD2. In germline, CDR1 is MDHEN, CDR2 SYDVKM. The V segment lost 2 bases and the J segment 4 bases; nucleotides outside the gene matches: 8. The CDR3 is 16 amino acids. The CDR3 coding sequence is TGTGCCAGCAGTTTAGCGGGAGGAGGAGGGGCAGATACGCAGTATTTT. Amino acid sequence: CASSLAGGGGADTQYF. Full variable domain (missing parts from reference TRBV28 and TRBJ2-3): DVKVTQSSRYLVKRTGEKVFLECVQDMDHENMFWYRQDPGLGLRLIYFSYDVKMKEKGDIPEGYSVSREKKERFSLILESASTNQTSMYLCASSLAGGGGADTQYFGPGTRLTVL.

The chain employs TRBV6-2 or TRBV6-3 and TRBJ2-2; the match to TRBD2 covers 14 bases. Unmatched junction bases numbered 5, after V lost 0 bases and J lost 8 bases. In germline, CDR1 is MNHEY, CDR2 SVGEGT. The CDR3 consists of 17 residues. The CDR3 protein is CASSYSSGLAGVGELFF. CDR3 in DNA: TGTGCCAGCAGTTACTCTTCGGGACTAGCGGGAGTAGGGGAGCTGTTTTTT.

This rearrangement joins TRBV9 to TRBJ2-1; 8 bases align to TRBD2. There are 14 residues in the CDR3. Germline lookup yields CDR1 SGDLS and CDR2 YYNGEE. V shed 2 bases and J 6 bases; nucleotides not matched to a gene: 4. CDR3 nucleotides: TGTGCCAGCAGCGTGAGCGGGAGTGGCAATGAGCAGTTCTTC. Amino acid sequence: CASSVSGSGNEQFF.

The chain uses TRBV13 and TRBJ2-7; 7 positions match TRBD2. The germline gives CDR1 PRHDT, CDR2 FYEKMQ (reference sequence). The CDR3 consists of 13 residues. With 6 bases clipped from V and 0 bases from J, the junction kept 2 bases outside the gene matches. The CDR3 loop reads CASRGRDSYEQYF. As DNA, the CDR3 is TGTGCCAGCAGAGGGAGGGACTCCTACGAGCAGTACTTC.

This chain links TRBV3-1 (or the pseudogene TRBV3-2) with TRBJ2-3; TRBD1 aligns across 7 bases. The germline V gene has CDR1 LGHDT and CDR2 YNNKEL (reference sequence). V shed 3 bases and J 2 bases; nucleotides not matched to a gene: 5. This CDR3 region has 15 residues. CDR3 sequence: CASSHRDRNTDTQYF. CDR3 DNA: TGTGCCAGCAGCCACCGGGACAGAAACACAGATACGCAGTATTTT.

The rearrangement joins TRBV11-3 to TRBJ1-1, with TRBD1 as a possible D gene (5 bases). Germline CDR1 is SGHNT and CDR2 is YENEEA. This CDR3 contains 14 residues. The V gene lost 4 bases and the J gene lost 5 bases, with 14 bases spanning the gap. Written as DNA, the CDR3 is TGTGCCAGCAGCTCGGGACTTGCGGGGACTGAAGCTTTCTTT. Protein product: CASSSGLAGTEAFF.

The V gene is TRBV5-1, the J gene TRBJ2-7; possibly TRBD1 for D (6 bases). Trimming left V 4 bases short and J 1 base short, with 15 bases between. Germline V gives CDR1 SGHRS, CDR2 YFSETQ. The CDR3 contains 15 residues. Written as DNA, the CDR3 is TGCGCCAGCAGCGTAACCGGGACACTTTCCTACGAGCAGTACTTC. It specifies CASSVTGTLSYEQYF.

DNA of the CDR3: TGTGCCACGGCGGGACAGGTGAACACTGAAGCTTTCTTT. It encodes CATAGQVNTEAFF. V gene TRBV10-3 combines with J gene TRBJ1-1; 8 bases are shared with TRBD1. Losses at the gene ends were 10 bases for V and 0 bases for J; bases not matched to a gene: 4. The CDR3 runs to 13 residues. Looked up from germline, CDR1 is ENHRY and CDR2 is SYGVKD.